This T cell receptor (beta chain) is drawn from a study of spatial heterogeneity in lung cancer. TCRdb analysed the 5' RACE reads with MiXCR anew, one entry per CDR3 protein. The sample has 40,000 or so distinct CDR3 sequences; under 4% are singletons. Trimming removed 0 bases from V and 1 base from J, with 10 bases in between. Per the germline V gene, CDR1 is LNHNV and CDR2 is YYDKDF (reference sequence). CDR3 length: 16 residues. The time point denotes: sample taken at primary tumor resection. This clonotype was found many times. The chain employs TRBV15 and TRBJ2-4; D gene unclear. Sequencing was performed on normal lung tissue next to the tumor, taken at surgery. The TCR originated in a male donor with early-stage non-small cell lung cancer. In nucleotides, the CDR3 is TGTGCCACCAGCAGAGATGGTGGTGCGGCCAAAAACATTCAGTACTTC. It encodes CATSRDGGAAKNIQYF.